A selection of T cell receptor beta chains follows, all from one sample in a study of cytomegalovirus exposure and HLA in healthy donors. Assay: immunoSEQ multiplex PCR; the TCRdb copy retains only in-frame clones and omits some. The profile covers hundreds of thousands of clones, with 86% appearing a single time and 0.8% to 0.85% taken by the ten largest. Sequencing input: PBMCs. These receptor sequences come from a woman younger than 35 in good health and CMV-seronegative. The CDR3 runs from the conserved cysteine through the conserved F or W. The D gene is left open where the match is weak. Only some rows state a clone size, as once, few, many or a class for expanded clones.

abundance | d_gene | j_gene | v_gene | CDR3nt | CDR3aa
. | . | TRBJ2-3 | TRBV11-1 | TGTGCCAGCAGCGCTCCAGGGTACCATTCTAGCACAGATACGCAGTATTTT | CASSAPGYHSSTDTQYF
. | . | TRBJ1-1 | TRBV18 | TGTGCCAGCTCACCTCAGGGTGGAGTGGAAACTGAAGCTTTCTTT | CASSPQGGVETEAFF
. | TRBD1 | TRBJ1-5 | TRBV18 | TGTGCCAGCTCACTAGACAGGGACCCAAGGAGTCAGCCCCAGCATTTT | CASSLDRDPRSQPQHF
. | TRBD1 | TRBJ1-2 | TRBV7-9 | TGTGCCAGCAGCTTTGACAGGGTATCCGGCTATGGCTACACCTTC | CASSFDRVSGYGYTF
. | TRBD1 | TRBJ1-2 | TRBV5-1 | TGCGCCAGCAGCACCAACCCCGGACAGGGCAGCTATGGCTACACCTTC | CASSTNPGQGSYGYTF
once | TRBD2 | TRBJ2-3 | TRBV29-1 | TGCAGCGTTGTAAGGACTAGCGGGAATGATGGATCAGATACGCAGTATTTT | CSVVRTSGNDGSDTQYF
. | . | TRBJ1-5 | TRBV7-9 | TGTGCCAGCAGCCCCGTGGCCGGCAATCAGCCCCAGCATTTT | CASSPVAGNQPQHF
. | TRBD2 | TRBJ2-3 | TRBV13 | TGTGCCAGCAGCTTAGTAACTAGCGGAGGGGTCAGCACAGATACGCAGTATTTT | CASSLVTSGGVSTDTQYF
. | . | TRBJ1-1 | TRBV29-1 | TGCAGCGTTGAAGACGGGGGGACTGAAGCTTTCTTT | CSVEDGGTEAFF
. | . | TRBJ1-1 | TRBV6-5 | TGTGCCAGCAGCGACGGGGTCTATCCGGGGGGAGCTTTCTTT | CASSDGVYPGGAFF
. | TRBD2 | TRBJ2-1 | TRBV11-2 | TGTGCCAGCAGCTTAGGGGCAGGACTAGCGGGGCCTTACAATGAGCAGTTCTTC | CASSLGAGLAGPYNEQFF
. | TRBD1 | TRBJ2-5 | TRBV18 | TGTGCCAGCTCCCCGGGACAGCAAGAGACCCAGTACTTC | CASSPGQQETQYF
. | . | TRBJ2-7 | TRBV7-3 | TGTGCCAGCAGCTTCGCGGGACCCCCCTACGAGCAGTACTTC | CASSFAGPPYEQYF
. | TRBD1 | TRBJ1-2 | TRBV5-1 | TGCGCCAGCAGCTTGGCGGACAGGGGGGACTATGGCTACACCTTC | CASSLADRGDYGYTF
. | . | TRBJ1-1 | TRBV6-6 | TGTGCCAGCAGTTACTCCCATGAAGCTTTCTTT | CASSYSHEAFF
. | . | TRBJ1-2 | TRBV28 | TGTGCCAGCAGCCGACAGTACTATGGCTACACCTTC | CASSRQYYGYTF
. | TRBD1 | TRBJ2-7 | TRBV5-1 | TGCGCCAGCAGCCTATCGACCGGGACAGCAACCTACGAGCAGTACTTC | CASSLSTGTATYEQYF
. | TRBD2 | TRBJ2-5 | TRBV4-1 | TGCGCCAGCAGCCAAGGACTAGCGGAAGAGACCCAGTACTTC | CASSQGLAEETQYF
. | TRBD2 | TRBJ2-1 | TRBV5-1 | TGCGCCAGCAGCCGGCGGGGGGAAGGCAATGAGCAGTTCTTC | CASSRRGEGNEQFF
. | TRBD2 | TRBJ2-7 | TRBV6-1 | TGTGCCAGCAGCGGACTAGCCGCCTACGAGCAGTACTTC | CASSGLAAYEQYF
. | . | TRBJ1-1 | TRBV6-5 | TGTGCCAGCAGTTACCGCGGGAACACTGAAGCTTTCTTT | CASSYRGNTEAFF
. | . | TRBJ1-5 | TRBV28 | TGTGCCAGCAGTGGCGGGTATCAGCCCCAGCATTTT | CASSGGYQPQHF
. | . | TRBJ2-4 | TRBV13 | TGTGCCAGCAGCTTCCAAACAGGGAACATTCAGTACTTC | CASSFQTGNIQYF
. | . | TRBJ2-4 | TRBV21-1 | TGTCCTCCTCAGGAGGGTGGCCGAAGAGCCAAAAACATTCAGTACTTC | CPPQEGGRRAKNIQYF
. | . | TRBJ1-1 | TRBV27 | TGTGCCAGCAGTTTAGGGTTCGGGGGGACTGAAGCTTTCTTT | CASSLGFGGTEAFF
. | . | TRBJ2-3 | TRBV19 | TGTGCCAGTGGTTCTCAGGGGTCGTTTGGAGATACGCAGTATTTT | CASGSQGSFGDTQYF
. | . | TRBJ2-7 | TRBV7-9 | TGTGCCAGCAGCGCCTCCGGGAGCCTCGCCGAGCAGTACTTC | CASSASGSLAEQYF
. | . | TRBJ2-7 | TRBV5-8 | TGTGCCAGCAGCGCCTCGGGATTTCCGATTTTAGAGCAGTACTTC | CASSASGFPILEQYF